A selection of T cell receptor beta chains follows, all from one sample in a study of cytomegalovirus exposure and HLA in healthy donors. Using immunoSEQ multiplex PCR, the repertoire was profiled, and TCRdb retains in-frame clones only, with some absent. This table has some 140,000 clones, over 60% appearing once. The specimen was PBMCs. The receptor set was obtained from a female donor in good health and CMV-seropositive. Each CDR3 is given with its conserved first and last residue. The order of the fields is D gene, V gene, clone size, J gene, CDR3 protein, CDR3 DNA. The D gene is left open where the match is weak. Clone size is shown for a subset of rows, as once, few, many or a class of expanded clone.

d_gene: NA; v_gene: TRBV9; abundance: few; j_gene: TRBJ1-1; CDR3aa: CASSVRLGTEAFF; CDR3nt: TGTGCCAGCAGCGTGAGGTTGGGCACTGAAGCTTTCTTT
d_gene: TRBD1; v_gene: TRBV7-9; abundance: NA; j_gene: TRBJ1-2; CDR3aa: CASSAGQGPRGYTF; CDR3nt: TGTGCCAGCAGCGCGGGACAGGGCCCGAGGGGCTACACCTTC
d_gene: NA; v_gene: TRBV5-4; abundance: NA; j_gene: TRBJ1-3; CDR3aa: CASSLRRGSSGNTIYF; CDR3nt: TGTGCCAGCAGCTTGCGGCGAGGGAGCTCTGGAAACACCATATATTTT
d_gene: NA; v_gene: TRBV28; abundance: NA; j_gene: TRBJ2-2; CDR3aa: CASSSSDGAGELFF; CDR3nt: TGTGCCAGCAGCTCCAGTGACGGGGCCGGGGAGCTGTTTTTT
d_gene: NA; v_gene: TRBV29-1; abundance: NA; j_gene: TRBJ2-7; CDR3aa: CSVRADGTYEQYF; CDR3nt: TGCAGCGTTAGAGCGGACGGAACCTACGAGCAGTACTTC
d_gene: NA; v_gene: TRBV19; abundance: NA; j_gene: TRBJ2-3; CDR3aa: CASSSTASTDTQYF; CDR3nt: TGTGCCAGTAGTTCGACAGCCAGCACAGATACGCAGTATTTT
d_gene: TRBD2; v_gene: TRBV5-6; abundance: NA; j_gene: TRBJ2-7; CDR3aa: CASSWGLAVGDYEQYF; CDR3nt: TGTGCCAGCAGCTGGGGACTAGCGGTCGGGGACTACGAGCAGTACTTC
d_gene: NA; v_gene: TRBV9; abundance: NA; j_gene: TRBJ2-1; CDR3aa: CASSVVAAPHYNEQFF; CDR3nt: TGTGCCAGCAGCGTAGTAGCGGCTCCACACTACAATGAGCAGTTCTTC
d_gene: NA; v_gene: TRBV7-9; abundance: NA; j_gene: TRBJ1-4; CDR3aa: CASSLADSGTLNNEKLFF; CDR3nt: TGTGCCAGCAGCTTAGCAGATTCCGGGACTCTTAATAATGAAAAACTGTTTTTT
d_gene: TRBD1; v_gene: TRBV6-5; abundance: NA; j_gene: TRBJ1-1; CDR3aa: CASSYGGGVRNTEAFF; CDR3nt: TGTGCCAGCAGTTACGGAGGGGGCGTTAGGAACACTGAAGCTTTCTTT
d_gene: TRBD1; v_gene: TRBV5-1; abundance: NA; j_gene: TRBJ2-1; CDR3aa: CASSSTGSLSYNEQFF; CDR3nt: TGCGCCAGCAGTTCGACAGGGTCCCTCTCCTACAATGAGCAGTTCTTC
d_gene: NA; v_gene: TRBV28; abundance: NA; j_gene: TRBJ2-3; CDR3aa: CASSYNMWSPGGPYKYF; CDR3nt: TGTGCCAGCAGTTACAATATGTGGTCCCCGGGGGGCCCTTATAAGTATTTT
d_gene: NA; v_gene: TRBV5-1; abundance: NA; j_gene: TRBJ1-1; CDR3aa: CASSLLTSMNTEAFF; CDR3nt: TGCGCCAGCAGCTTACTCACGTCCATGAACACTGAAGCTTTCTTT
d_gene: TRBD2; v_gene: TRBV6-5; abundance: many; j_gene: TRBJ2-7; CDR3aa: CASSYGDGGGEQYF; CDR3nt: TGTGCCAGCAGTTATGGGGACGGCGGGGGAGAGCAGTACTTC
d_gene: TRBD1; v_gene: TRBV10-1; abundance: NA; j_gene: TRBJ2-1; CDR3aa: CASSEGTGGINEQFF; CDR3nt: TGCGCCAGCAGTGAGGGGACAGGGGGCATCAATGAGCAGTTCTTC
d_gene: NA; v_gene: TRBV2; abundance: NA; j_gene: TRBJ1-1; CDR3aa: CASSRGGTEAFF; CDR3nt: TGTGCCAGCAGCAGGGGAGGGACTGAAGCTTTCTTT